Listed below are T cell receptor beta chains from one sample, sequenced in a study of blood T cell repertoires in COVID-19. Assay used: immunoSEQ multiplex PCR; TCRdb lists only in-frame clones, some missing. This table holds just under 60,000 clones, about 86% found once. Sequencing used peripheral blood. The receptors come from a man in his sixties with acute or convalescent COVID-19. Each CDR3 is given with its conserved first and last residue. A D gene is named only where the DNA matches it firmly.

v_gene: TRBV4-1
d_gene: -
len: 17
j_gene: TRBJ1-1
CDR3aa: CASSQGRAFRGGTEAFF

v_gene: TRBV6-7
d_gene: -
len: 16
j_gene: TRBJ1-5
CDR3aa: CASSPLGGGSNQPQHF

v_gene: TRBV5-4
d_gene: -
len: 15
j_gene: TRBJ2-2
CDR3aa: CASSPGLTYTGELFF

v_gene: TRBV7-9
d_gene: -
len: 13
j_gene: TRBJ1-1
CDR3aa: CASSLGQNTEAFF

v_gene: TRBV29-1
d_gene: -
len: 13
j_gene: TRBJ2-7
CDR3aa: CSAQRPPRDEQYF

v_gene: TRBV7-2
d_gene: TRBD1
len: 16
j_gene: TRBJ2-6
CDR3aa: CASSLTTGSGANVLTF

v_gene: TRBV3-1/TRBV3-2
d_gene: TRBD2
len: 16
j_gene: TRBJ2-1
CDR3aa: CASTPGGTRLFNEQFF

v_gene: TRBV29-1
d_gene: -
len: 13
j_gene: TRBJ1-2
CDR3aa: CSVPQGRGPVYTF

v_gene: TRBV10-3
d_gene: TRBD2
len: 17
j_gene: TRBJ2-3
CDR3aa: CAISESLIAGRGDTQYF

v_gene: TRBV2
d_gene: TRBD1
len: 15
j_gene: TRBJ2-7
CDR3aa: CASSDNRGALYEQYF

v_gene: TRBV28
d_gene: TRBD1
len: 13
j_gene: TRBJ1-2
CDR3aa: CASSLRQGYGYTF

v_gene: TRBV7-6
d_gene: TRBD1
len: 16
j_gene: TRBJ1-5
CDR3aa: CASSLGTGASNQPQHF

v_gene: TRBV2
d_gene: -
len: 15
j_gene: TRBJ1-4
CDR3aa: CASTRRGGTDEKLFF

v_gene: TRBV5-4
d_gene: -
len: 15
j_gene: TRBJ2-7
CDR3aa: CASSLGLASTYEQYF

v_gene: TRBV11-2
d_gene: -
len: 17
j_gene: TRBJ1-6
CDR3aa: CASSLAGAGERNSPLHF

v_gene: TRBV7-9
d_gene: -
len: 13
j_gene: TRBJ1-1
CDR3aa: CASSSNWNTEAFF

v_gene: TRBV5-6
d_gene: TRBD2
len: 16
j_gene: TRBJ2-7
CDR3aa: CASSLATSGGSYEQYF

v_gene: TRBV4-1
d_gene: TRBD1
len: 16
j_gene: TRBJ2-2
CDR3aa: CASSRGTGADTGELFF

v_gene: TRBV29-1
d_gene: -
len: 10
j_gene: TRBJ2-5
CDR3aa: CSDEQETQYF

v_gene: TRBV28
d_gene: -
len: 13
j_gene: TRBJ1-2
CDR3aa: CASSFPGGRGYTF